This is a list of T cell receptor beta chains from one sample in a study of cytotoxic CD8 clonotypes in ibrutinib-treated CLL. Some clones are missing from TCRdb's copy, which holds only in-frame ones; the method was immunoSEQ multiplex PCR. The sample has about 22,000 clones; approximately 77% are singletons. Sequenced material: PBMCs, taken before ibrutinib treatment. These TCRs come from a human donor with chronic lymphocytic leukemia. Each CDR3 is given with its conserved first and last residue. Fields, in order: CDR3 protein, CDR3 DNA, D gene, clone size, V gene, J gene, CDR3 length. D genes are given only for firm matches. Only part of the rows carry a size: once, few, many, or a class if the clone is expanded.

cdr3_aa: CASSFRDDLRVGYGYTF
cdr3_nt: TGTGCCAGCAGCTTCCGGGACGACCTTAGAGTAGGCTATGGCTACACCTTC
d_call: .
clone_size: .
v_call: TRBV5-6
j_call: TRBJ1-2
cdr3_length: 17

cdr3_aa: CAWSAAGTGYGYTF
cdr3_nt: TGTGCCTGGAGTGCTGCTGGGACAGGCTATGGCTACACCTTC
d_call: TRBD1
clone_size: .
v_call: TRBV30
j_call: TRBJ1-2
cdr3_length: 14

cdr3_aa: CASSEMAGGRNEQYF
cdr3_nt: TGTGCCAGCAGTGAAATGGCCGGGGGGCGAAACGAGCAGTACTTC
d_call: .
clone_size: few
v_call: TRBV6-1
j_call: TRBJ2-7
cdr3_length: 15

cdr3_aa: CASSPNLRQPQHF
cdr3_nt: TGTGCCAGCAGCCCCAATTTGAGGCAGCCCCAGCATTTT
d_call: .
clone_size: .
v_call: TRBV7-2
j_call: TRBJ1-5
cdr3_length: 13

cdr3_aa: CASSPLGEKLDYGYTF
cdr3_nt: TGTGCCAGCAGCCCTTTGGGTGAGAAACTGGACTATGGCTACACCTTC
d_call: .
clone_size: .
v_call: TRBV7-9
j_call: TRBJ1-2
cdr3_length: 16

cdr3_aa: CASSPLVDRSLNTEAFF
cdr3_nt: TGCGCCAGCAGCCCGTTGGTGGACAGATCCTTGAACACTGAAGCTTTCTTT
d_call: .
clone_size: .
v_call: TRBV5-1
j_call: TRBJ1-1
cdr3_length: 17

cdr3_aa: CAWSVNVEAFF
cdr3_nt: TGTGCCTGGAGTGTAAACGTTGAAGCTTTCTTT
d_call: .
clone_size: .
v_call: TRBV30
j_call: TRBJ1-1
cdr3_length: 11

cdr3_aa: CASSYQRGRTDTQYF
cdr3_nt: TGTGCCAGCAGTTACCAGAGGGGAAGGACAGATACGCAGTATTTT
d_call: .
clone_size: .
v_call: TRBV6-6
j_call: TRBJ2-3
cdr3_length: 15

cdr3_aa: CASRDVTEAFF
cdr3_nt: TGTGCCAGCAGGGATGTCACTGAAGCTTTCTTT
d_call: .
clone_size: .
v_call: TRBV11-2
j_call: TRBJ1-1
cdr3_length: 11

cdr3_aa: CASSAGGAALGTF
cdr3_nt: TGTGCCAGCAGCGCCGGGGGGGCGGCGCTAGGGACCTTC
d_call: .
clone_size: .
v_call: TRBV5-4
j_call: TRBJ1-2
cdr3_length: 13

cdr3_aa: CASSETRDRMNF
cdr3_nt: TGTGCCAGCAGTGAAACCCGGGACAGGATGAATTTT
d_call: TRBD1
clone_size: .
v_call: TRBV2
j_call: TRBJ2-3
cdr3_length: 12

cdr3_aa: CASSPPTAGANVLTF
cdr3_nt: TGTGCCAGCTCACCCCCCACAGCCGGGGCCAACGTCCTGACTTTC
d_call: .
clone_size: once
v_call: TRBV18
j_call: TRBJ2-6
cdr3_length: 15

cdr3_aa: CASSLAVGGKDTQYF
cdr3_nt: TGTGCCAGCAGCTTGGCGGTCGGGGGGAAAGATACGCAGTATTTT
d_call: TRBD2
clone_size: .
v_call: TRBV5-6
j_call: TRBJ2-3
cdr3_length: 15

cdr3_aa: CASSLKSYEQYF
cdr3_nt: TGTGCCAGCAGTTTGAAGAGCTACGAGCAGTACTTC
d_call: .
clone_size: .
v_call: TRBV27
j_call: TRBJ2-7
cdr3_length: 12

cdr3_aa: CASSRGDSPLHF
cdr3_nt: TGTGCCAGCAGTCGGGGAGATTCACCCCTCCACTTT
d_call: .
clone_size: .
v_call: TRBV11-3
j_call: TRBJ1-6
cdr3_length: 12

cdr3_aa: CASSSRESWLFF
cdr3_nt: TGTGCCAGCAGCTCCCGGGAAAGTTGGCTGTTTTTT
d_call: .
clone_size: .
v_call: TRBV5-5
j_call: TRBJ1-4
cdr3_length: 12

cdr3_aa: CASSLAAGAYNEQFF
cdr3_nt: TGTGCCAGCAGTTTAGCAGCGGGTGCCTACAATGAGCAGTTCTTC
d_call: .
clone_size: once
v_call: TRBV27
j_call: TRBJ2-1
cdr3_length: 15

cdr3_aa: CASRDRGRGDTQYF
cdr3_nt: TGTGCCAGCCGAGACAGGGGACGGGGAGATACGCAGTATTTT
d_call: TRBD1
clone_size: .
v_call: TRBV28
j_call: TRBJ2-3
cdr3_length: 14

cdr3_aa: CASSPSGESTGELFF
cdr3_nt: TGTGCCAGCAGCCCTAGCGGGGAATCCACCGGGGAGCTGTTTTTT
d_call: TRBD2
clone_size: .
v_call: TRBV7-2
j_call: TRBJ2-2
cdr3_length: 15

cdr3_aa: CASGTSGVGNEQFF
cdr3_nt: TGTGCCAGCGGGACTAGCGGGGTTGGCAATGAGCAGTTCTTC
d_call: TRBD2
clone_size: .
v_call: TRBV27
j_call: TRBJ2-1
cdr3_length: 14

cdr3_aa: CASRPGTGGDTQYF
cdr3_nt: TGCGCCAGCAGACCAGGGACAGGGGGTGATACGCAGTATTTT
d_call: TRBD1
clone_size: .
v_call: TRBV5-1
j_call: TRBJ2-3
cdr3_length: 14

cdr3_aa: CASSQAGPAYEQYF
cdr3_nt: TGCGCCAGCAGCCAAGCGGGACCCGCCTACGAGCAGTACTTC
d_call: .
clone_size: .
v_call: TRBV4-3
j_call: TRBJ2-7
cdr3_length: 14

cdr3_aa: CASSLKGVSGNTIYF
cdr3_nt: TGTGCCAGCAGTTTGAAGGGGGTCTCTGGAAACACCATATATTTT
d_call: .
clone_size: .
v_call: TRBV9
j_call: TRBJ1-3
cdr3_length: 15

cdr3_aa: CASSSGPLKNTGELFF
cdr3_nt: TGTGCCAGCAGCTCGGGACCCCTTAAGAACACCGGGGAGCTGTTTTTT
d_call: .
clone_size: .
v_call: TRBV5-6
j_call: TRBJ2-2
cdr3_length: 16

cdr3_aa: CSVIRANTEAFF
cdr3_nt: TGCAGCGTTATACGGGCAAACACTGAAGCTTTCTTT
d_call: .
clone_size: .
v_call: TRBV29-1
j_call: TRBJ1-1
cdr3_length: 12

cdr3_aa: CAITGDRGMNTEAFF
cdr3_nt: TGTGCCATCACAGGGGACAGGGGGATGAACACTGAAGCTTTCTTT
d_call: TRBD1
clone_size: .
v_call: TRBV10-3
j_call: TRBJ1-1
cdr3_length: 15

cdr3_aa: CASSSIRLTGSITYEQYF
cdr3_nt: TGTGCCAGCAGCTCTATTCGTTTGACAGGGTCCATAACCTACGAGCAGTACTTC
d_call: TRBD1
clone_size: .
v_call: TRBV11-2
j_call: TRBJ2-7
cdr3_length: 18

cdr3_aa: CASSPTTANTGELFF
cdr3_nt: TGTGCCAGCAGTCCGACGACAGCGAACACCGGGGAGCTGTTTTTT
d_call: .
clone_size: .
v_call: TRBV28
j_call: TRBJ2-2
cdr3_length: 15

cdr3_aa: CASSSGQGAYEQYF
cdr3_nt: TGTGCCAGCAGTTCGGGACAGGGGGCCTACGAGCAGTACTTC
d_call: TRBD1
clone_size: .
v_call: TRBV25-1
j_call: TRBJ2-7
cdr3_length: 14

cdr3_aa: CASSPRQGNYGYTF
cdr3_nt: TGTGCCAGCAGCCCTCGACAGGGGAACTATGGCTACACCTTC
d_call: TRBD1
clone_size: .
v_call: TRBV6-5
j_call: TRBJ1-2
cdr3_length: 14

cdr3_aa: CASSLVTPGQSKYGYTF
cdr3_nt: TGTGCCAGCAGTCTGGTTACTCCGGGACAGTCAAAATATGGCTACACCTTC
d_call: TRBD1
clone_size: .
v_call: TRBV28
j_call: TRBJ1-2
cdr3_length: 17

cdr3_aa: CASSQDYGVPSYNEQFF
cdr3_nt: TGCGCCAGCAGCCAAGATTATGGGGTACCCTCCTACAATGAGCAGTTCTTC
d_call: .
clone_size: once
v_call: TRBV4-1
j_call: TRBJ2-1
cdr3_length: 17

cdr3_aa: CASSSRQGGGYTF
cdr3_nt: TGTGCCAGCAGCTCGCGACAGGGGGGAGGCTACACCTTC
d_call: TRBD1
clone_size: .
v_call: TRBV7-2
j_call: TRBJ1-2
cdr3_length: 13

cdr3_aa: CATRNTEAFF
cdr3_nt: TGTGCCACCCGGAACACTGAAGCTTTCTTT
d_call: .
clone_size: few
v_call: TRBV7-9
j_call: TRBJ1-1
cdr3_length: 10

cdr3_aa: CASSPDRRNYGYTF
cdr3_nt: TGTGCCAGCAGCCCGGACAGAAGGAACTATGGCTACACCTTC
d_call: .
clone_size: .
v_call: TRBV7-2
j_call: TRBJ1-2
cdr3_length: 14

cdr3_aa: CASSPPEYYYYGYTF
cdr3_nt: TGTGCCAGCTCACCACCGGAGTACTACTACTATGGCTACACCTTC
d_call: .
clone_size: .
v_call: TRBV18
j_call: TRBJ1-2
cdr3_length: 15

cdr3_aa: CASSLVESSYNEQFF
cdr3_nt: TGTGCCAGCAGCTTAGTGGAGAGCTCCTACAATGAGCAGTTCTTC
d_call: .
clone_size: .
v_call: TRBV11-2
j_call: TRBJ2-1
cdr3_length: 15

cdr3_aa: CATRDRGQHEAFF
cdr3_nt: TGTGCCACCCGGGACAGGGGGCAGCATGAAGCTTTCTTT
d_call: TRBD1
clone_size: .
v_call: TRBV15
j_call: TRBJ1-1
cdr3_length: 13

cdr3_aa: CASSRDRASNQPQHF
cdr3_nt: TGCGCCAGCAGCCGGGACAGGGCAAGCAATCAGCCCCAGCATTTT
d_call: TRBD1
clone_size: .
v_call: TRBV4-1
j_call: TRBJ1-5
cdr3_length: 15

cdr3_aa: CASSPWDTGELFF
cdr3_nt: TGTGCCAGCAGCCCCTGGGACACCGGGGAGCTGTTTTTT
d_call: .
clone_size: .
v_call: TRBV11-2
j_call: TRBJ2-2
cdr3_length: 13

cdr3_aa: CATSRDQGSQETQYF
cdr3_nt: TGTGCCACCAGCAGAGATCAGGGCAGCCAAGAGACCCAGTACTTC
d_call: .
clone_size: .
v_call: TRBV15
j_call: TRBJ2-5
cdr3_length: 15

cdr3_aa: CASNEEVGSSYNEQFF
cdr3_nt: TGTGCCAGCAACGAGGAGGTCGGAAGCTCCTACAATGAGCAGTTCTTC
d_call: .
clone_size: once
v_call: TRBV11-2
j_call: TRBJ2-1
cdr3_length: 16

cdr3_aa: CASSLEQGRVSGNTIYF
cdr3_nt: TGTGCCAGCAGCTTAGAACAGGGTCGTGTCTCTGGAAACACCATATATTTT
d_call: .
clone_size: .
v_call: TRBV7-2
j_call: TRBJ1-3
cdr3_length: 17

cdr3_aa: CASSVVDSEAFF
cdr3_nt: TGTGCCAGCAGCGTAGTCGACAGCGAAGCTTTCTTT
d_call: .
clone_size: .
v_call: TRBV9
j_call: TRBJ1-1
cdr3_length: 12